Presented here are 3 T cell receptor beta chains from one specimen sequenced in a study of blood T cell repertoires in COVID-19. The table came from immunoSEQ multiplex PCR; TCRdb's copy has only in-frame clones and leaves some out. This sample has approximately 71,000 clones, with about 88% found just once. The sample taken for sequencing was peripheral blood. Receptor source: a human donor in a cohort sampled during active COVID-19.

J is TRBJ2-3 and V is TRBV4-2; D unclear. The CDR3 sequence is 14 residues long. Germline V gives CDR1 LGHNA, CDR2 YNFKEQ. Deletions cut 2 bases from V and 6 bases from J, with 12 bases between. The CDR3 DNA sequence: TGTGCCAGCAGCCAAAGGCTCGCGGCTGATACGCAGTATTTT. It codes for CASSQRLAADTQYF.

V is TRBV7-6 and J is TRBJ2-1; TRBD2 agrees at 12 bases. This CDR3 contains 16 residues. The germline V gene encodes CDR1 SGHVS and CDR2 FNYEAQ. The junction had 4 bases not matched to a gene; V was cut back by 0 bases and J by 7 bases. CDR3 region: CASSLAASGRVNEQFF. In DNA, the CDR3 is TGTGCCAGCAGCTTAGCGGCTAGCGGGAGGGTAAATGAGCAGTTCTTC.

CDR3 nucleotides: TGTGCCAGCAGCAATGGAGGCTGGGGAGGCCACGAGCAGTACTTC. It yields the protein CASSNGGWGGHEQYF. This chain uses TRBV21-1 with TRBJ2-7; the table calls TRBD2, which could not be checked here. TRBV21-1 is annotated as a pseudogene. The CDR3 has 15 residues.